This passage covers 26 T cell receptor beta chains from one sample sequenced in a study of cytomegalovirus exposure and HLA in healthy donors. Produced via immunoSEQ multiplex PCR; TCRdb's table is partial and in-frame only. The data contain approximately 160,000 clones, around 90% of them seen just once; the ten biggest clones take up more than 2.5%. Sequenced input: PBMCs. Receptor source: a woman aged 18-29 years in good health and CMV-seropositive.

J is TRBJ2-7 and V is TRBV4-2, with 12 positions matching TRBD2. The CDR3 spans 15 residues. J gave up 5 bases and V 5 bases, and 7 bases lay outside the gene matches. Germline values: CDR1 LGHNA, CDR2 YNFKEQ. The CDR3 bases are TGTGCCAGCAGCACCCTAGCGGGAGGGAGGAACGAGCAGTACTTC. Translated: CASSTLAGGRNEQYF.

V is TRBV13 and J is TRBJ1-4; D is possibly TRBD1 (5 bases). This CDR3 comprises 14 residues. Germline V gene sequence: CDR1 PRHDT, CDR2 FYEKMQ (reference sequence). Trimming took 5 bases from V and 7 from J, leaving 14 bases between them. The DNA of the CDR3 is TGTGCCAGCAGCCAACTTTACGGGGGTGAAAAACTGTTTTTT. Translated, it gives CASSQLYGGEKLFF.

The rearrangement uses TRBV11-2 and TRBJ2-5; TRBD2 agrees at 7 bases. The CDR3 consists of 14 residues. Germline CDR1 and CDR2: SGHAT and FQNNGV. With 2 bases clipped from V and 4 bases from J, the junction kept 4 bases outside the gene matches. For the CDR3, the DNA is TGTGCCAGCAGCTTATATCCGGGGGGAGAGACCCAGTACTTC. It specifies CASSLYPGGETQYF. Full variable domain (outside the CDR3, taken from reference TRBV11-2 and TRBJ2-5): EAGVAQSPRYKIIEKRQSVAFWCNPISGHATLYWYQQILGQGPKLLIQFQNNGVVDDSQLPKDRFSAERLKGVDSTLKIQPAKLEDSAVYLCASSLYPGGETQYFGPGTRLLVL.

This chain links TRBV5-1 with TRBJ1-2; D gene uncertain. Germline lookup yields CDR1 SGHRS and CDR2 YFSETQ. The CDR3 is 13 amino acids. Trimming stripped 1 base from V and 7 bases from J, with 11 bases between. The CDR3 reads CASSLSVAGGYTF. DNA for the CDR3: TGCGCCAGCAGCTTGAGTGTCGCCGGTGGCTACACCTTC.

This clone was recorded once. The genes are TRBV10-1 and TRBJ2-1; TRBD2 is a possible D gene (6 bases). From germline, CDR1 is WNHNN and CDR2 SYGVQD (reference sequence). The CDR3 runs to 14 residues. Deletions cut 2 bases from V and 8 bases from J, with 13 bases between. The CDR3 sequence: CASSETSWGDEQFF. CDR3 in DNA: TGCGCCAGCAGTGAGACTAGCTGGGGCGATGAGCAGTTCTTC.

The genes are TRBV2 and TRBJ1-3; 8 bases agree with TRBD1. The V gene end was trimmed by 7 bases and the J gene end by 0 bases; junction bases not matched to a gene: 5. The CDR3 is 15 residues long. The germline V gene encodes CDR1 SNHLY and CDR2 FYNNEI. CDR3 loop: CASTRGHISGNTIYF. The CDR3 DNA reads TGTGCCAGCACCAGGGGGCACATCTCTGGAAACACCATATATTTT.

The chain has TRBV4-1 and TRBJ2-7, with TRBD1 matching over 8 bases. With 4 bases clipped from V and 3 bases from J, the junction kept 5 bases outside the gene matches. The CDR3 covers 14 residues. Germline assignment: CDR1 MGHRA and CDR2 YSYEKL. The CDR3 here is CASSPDRVGYEQYF. CDR3 sequence (DNA): TGCGCCAGCAGCCCGGACAGGGTAGGCTACGAGCAGTACTTC.

The J gene is TRBJ2-1, the V gene TRBV18; 10 bases line up with TRBD2. V was pared by 5 bases and J by 4 bases, with 5 bases of the junction left unmatched. CDR3 length equals 15 residues. Germline V lookup: CDR1 KGHSH, CDR2 LQKENI. In DNA form, the CDR3 reads TGTGCCAGCTCAAGGACTAGCGGAGAGTACAATGAGCAGTTCTTC. This sequence encodes CASSRTSGEYNEQFF. Full variable domain (missing parts from reference TRBV18 and TRBJ2-1): NAGVMQNPRHLVRRRGQEARLRCSPMKGHSHVYWYRQLPEEGLKFMVYLQKENIIDESGMPKERFSAEFPKEGPSILRIQQVVRGDSAAYFCASSRTSGEYNEQFFGPGTRLTVL.

The chain links TRBV2 to TRBJ2-1; 14 bases match TRBD2. The CDR3 is 18 residues long. CDR1 and CDR2 from the germline V gene are SNHLY and FYNNEI. V lost 7 bases and J lost 6; bases outside the gene matches: 14. The CDR3 coding sequence is TGTGCCAGCACTGGACTAGCGGGAGGAGGAAGAACGATCAATGAGCAGTTCTTC. Amino acid sequence: CASTGLAGGGRTINEQFF.

The rearrangement joins TRBV18 to TRBJ1-2; no clear D gene. Trimming stripped 0 bases from V and 6 bases from J, with 11 bases between. The CDR3 totals 14 residues. In germline, CDR1 is KGHSH, CDR2 LQKENI. CDR3 nucleotides: TGTGCCAGCTCACCACCCAACATGGCCGATGGCTACACCTTC. Translating gives CASSPPNMADGYTF.

The J gene is TRBJ2-7, the V gene TRBV14; maybe TRBD2 (5 bases). V was clipped by 4 bases and J by 9 bases, with 28 bases between them. Germline CDR1 SGHDN, CDR2 FVKESK. This CDR3 is built from 17 residues. CDR3 amino acids: CASSPTHSASYYPGQYF. CDR3 bases: TGTGCCAGCAGCCCCACTCACTCAGCTAGCTATTACCCCGGGCAGTACTTC.

This clone was seen once. This chain joins TRBV28 and TRBJ2-7, with 9 bases identical to TRBD2. CDR1 is MDHEN, CDR2 SYDVKM, per germline. The CDR3 is made up of 15 amino acids. Germline trimming cut 5 bases from V and 3 bases from J; bases unmatched to any gene: 8. CDR3 coding DNA: TGTGCCAGCAGTAGCCGAGGGACTAGCCTCTACGAGCAGTACTTC. It encodes CASSSRGTSLYEQYF.

The chain has TRBV5-6 and TRBJ1-5; D gene unclear. The V end was cut by 2 bases, the J end by 0 bases, with 6 bases between. This CDR3 contains 14 residues. Germline V gives CDR1 SGHDT, CDR2 YYEEEE. For the CDR3, the DNA is TGTGCCAGCAGCTTAATTTATAGCAATCAGCCCCAGCATTTT. This gives the protein CASSLIYSNQPQHF.

As concerns this clone: The identical CDR3 is also encoded by other nucleotide sequences in the sample. The V call is TRBV6-5, the J call TRBJ2-7; 7 nucleotides match TRBD1. J lost 2 bases, V lost 5 bases, and 6 bases had no gene match. Germline CDR1 is MNHEY and CDR2 is SVGAGI. The CDR3 length is 14 residues. CDR3 DNA sequence: TGTGCCAGCAGTCCGTGGGACAGAACCTACGAGCAGTACTTC. This encodes CASSPWDRTYEQYF.

J is TRBJ2-3 and V is TRBV6-1; 8 bases align to TRBD2. The CDR3 sequence is 15 residues long. The germline CDR1 and CDR2 sequences are MNHNS and SASEGT. V lost 7 bases to trimming and J lost 5 bases; unmatched junction nucleotides: 11. CDR3: CASTASGWNGDTQYF. DNA for the CDR3: TGTGCCAGCACGGCTAGCGGGTGGAACGGAGATACGCAGTATTTT.

CDR3 DNA sequence: TGTGCCAGCAGCCTCCCCCGTCGCTATGGCTACACCTTC. This codes for CASSLPRRYGYTF. The chain combines TRBV7-9 with TRBJ1-2, with D hard to call. Trimming took 5 bases from V and 4 from J, leaving 11 bases between them. Germline V gives CDR1 SEHNR, CDR2 FQNEAQ (reference sequence). This CDR3 is 13 amino acids long.

The V and J genes are TRBV12-5 and TRBJ2-4, with 9 bases aligning to TRBD1. With V trimmed by 6 bases and J by 0 bases, 6 bases remained unmatched. The CDR3 has 16 amino acids. Germline CDR1 LGHNT, CDR2 FRNRAP. In DNA, the CDR3 is TGTGCTAGTGGCTGGGAACAGGGGGCAGCCAAAAACATTCAGTACTTC. Its protein product is CASGWEQGAAKNIQYF.

V usage is TRBV5-6 and J usage is TRBJ2-7, with TRBD1 matching over 7 bases. The V gene end was trimmed by 2 bases and the J gene end by 2 bases; junction bases not matched to a gene: 4. Germline V gene lookup returns CDR1 SGHDT and CDR2 YYEEEE. This CDR3 is built from 14 residues. The DNA for the CDR3 is TGTGCCAGCAGCTTCGCCGGGACAGCCTACGAGCAGTACTTC. It translates to CASSFAGTAYEQYF.

The chain combines TRBV5-1 with TRBJ1-1, with D perhaps TRBD1 (6 bases). Looked up from germline, CDR1 is SGHRS and CDR2 is YFSETQ. Trimming took off 4 bases at V and 1 base at J, with 14 bases between the two ends. The CDR3 extends over 15 amino acids. As DNA, the CDR3 is TGCGCCAGCAGCAAACGGACAGAGCCGAACACTGAAGCTTTCTTT. Protein sequence: CASSKRTEPNTEAFF. Combining the CDR3 with reference TRBV5-1 and TRBJ1-1 gives the whole variable domain KAGVTQTPRYLIKTRGQQVTLSCSPISGHRSVSWYQQTPGQGLQFLFEYFSETQRNKGNFPGRFSGRQFSNSRSEMNVSTLELGDSALYLCASSKRTEPNTEAFFGQGTRLTVV.

This chain uses TRBV5-1 with TRBJ2-7; 10 nucleotides agree with TRBD2. Germline CDR1 and CDR2: SGHRS and YFSETQ. This CDR3 is built from 17 residues. The J segment lost 3 bases and the V segment lost 0 bases, leaving 9 bases of the junction unmatched. The CDR3 sequence is CASSLEASGSLVYEQYF. The CDR3 nucleotides read TGCGCCAGCAGCTTGGAGGCTAGCGGGAGTTTAGTCTACGAGCAGTACTTC.

The V gene is TRBV10-1, the J gene TRBJ2-3, with TRBD2 matching 9 bases. CDR3 length: 14 residues. The ends lost 5 bases at V and 6 bases at J; junction bases unmatched: 6. The V gene's germline CDR1 is WNHNN and CDR2 SYGVQD (reference sequence). The CDR3 nucleotides are TGCGCCAGCAGTCCGGGACTAGCTCGGGATACGCAGTATTTT. It encodes CASSPGLARDTQYF.

This chain links TRBV4-1 with TRBJ2-3, with D perhaps matching TRBD2 (5 bases). The CDR3 covers 14 residues. Germline CDR1 reads MGHRA; CDR2 reads YSYEKL. V was trimmed by 4 bases and J by 0 bases, leaving 8 bases between them. CDR3 sequence (DNA): TGCGCCAGCAGCCGGGAGATGAGCACAGATACGCAGTATTTT. Translated, it gives CASSREMSTDTQYF.

CDR3 coding DNA: TGTGCCAGCAGCCAAGAGGATGGGACATTTACCTACGAGCAGTACTTC. Translation: CASSQEDGTFTYEQYF. The V and J genes are TRBV4-2 and TRBJ2-7, with D possibly being TRBD1 (6 bases). This CDR3 contains 16 residues. Trimming removed 0 bases at V and 2 bases at J, with 14 bases between. Germline V gene sequence: CDR1 LGHNA, CDR2 YNFKEQ.

The chain recombines TRBV2 with TRBJ2-3; 10 bases match TRBD2. Looked up from germline, CDR1 is SNHLY and CDR2 is FYNNEI. Germline trimming cut 5 bases from V and 1 base from J; bases unmatched to any gene: 6. The CDR3 contains 16 residues. The CDR3 region is CASSLLTSGGTDTQYF. The CDR3 region has the DNA TGTGCCAGCAGTCTACTCACTAGCGGGGGCACAGATACGCAGTATTTT.

The chain uses TRBV6-1 and TRBJ1-2; 7 bases are shared with TRBD1. The CDR3 totals 14 residues. Germline values: CDR1 MNHNS, CDR2 SASEGT. V dropped 2 bases and J dropped 5; count of bases not matched to a gene: 5. This CDR3 reads CASSEIGGAYGYTF. The CDR3 nucleotides are TGTGCCAGCAGTGAAATAGGGGGCGCTTATGGCTACACCTTC.

This rearrangement joins TRBV18 to TRBJ2-1; 9 positions match TRBD1. CDR3 size: 16 residues. V was clipped by 0 bases and J by 4 bases; unmatched bases: 4. Germline V gene lookup returns CDR1 KGHSH and CDR2 LQKENI. The CDR3 DNA follows: TGTGCCAGCTCACCACCGGGACAGGGTCAGTACAATGAGCAGTTCTTC. Protein: CASSPPGQGQYNEQFF.